A selection of T cell receptor beta chains follows, all from one sample in a study of control samples from healthy donors and cancer patients. The data were produced by immunoSEQ multiplex PCR, yet TCRdb's version contains in-frame clones alone and is incomplete. The sample carries about 140,000 clones, 75% to 95% recorded once. The specimen was blood. The source is a man younger than 30 in good health. Both conserved end residues are part of each CDR3. The D gene is left open where the match is weak. For some rows the clone size is stated as once, few or many, or as a class when expanded; others skip it.

TRBV6-5	.	TRBJ1-4	.	TGTGCCAGCAGTTATAGATCGGCTAATGAAAAACTGTTTTTT	CASSYRSANEKLFF
TRBV4-1	TRBD1	TRBJ1-1	once	TGCGCCAGCAGTTTTGGGACAGGGGGAAATCTGGGGGGTAACACTGAAGCTTTCTTT	CASSFGTGGNLGGNTEAFF
TRBV14	TRBD1	TRBJ2-3	few	TGTGCCAGCAGCCCCTGGGACAGGGGTAAGGATACGCAGTATTTT	CASSPWDRGKDTQYF
TRBV5-6	.	TRBJ2-5	.	TGTGCCAAAGGGGGAATGGGACAACAAGAGACCCAGTACTTC	CAKGGMGQQETQYF
TRBV5-4	TRBD1	TRBJ1-4	.	TGTGCCAGCAGCCTGGACAGGGCGGGTGAAAAACTGTTTTTT	CASSLDRAGEKLFF
TRBV23-1	.	TRBJ1-5	once	TGCGCCAGCAGCCACAAAGACAGTAGCAATCAGCCCCAGCATTTT	CASSHKDSSNQPQHF
TRBV7-9	TRBD2	TRBJ2-1	.	TGTGCCAGCAGCTTAGAGGTGGGACTAGCGGACAATGAGCAGTTCTTC	CASSLEVGLADNEQFF
TRBV6-5	TRBD2	TRBJ2-3	.	TGTGCCAGCGCTGGACTAGCGGGGAGCACAGATACGCAGTATTTT	CASAGLAGSTDTQYF
TRBV2	.	TRBJ1-1	.	TGTGCCAGCAGTACCGCCGGGGCCGGGAACACTGAAGCTTTCTTT	CASSTAGAGNTEAFF
TRBV4-2	.	TRBJ1-2	.	TGTGCCAGCAGCCAAGCCCACTATGGCTACACCTTC	CASSQAHYGYTF
TRBV27	TRBD1	TRBJ1-5	.	TGTGCCAGCAGTTTATCAGGGGGCCAGCCCCAGCATTTT	CASSLSGGQPQHF
TRBV11-2	.	TRBJ1-4	.	TGTGCCAGCAGCCCCGGGGTCGGGGAAAAACTGTTTTTT	CASSPGVGEKLFF
TRBV4-3	.	TRBJ1-6	.	TGCGCCAGCAGCCAAGATAAAGGTACAGGGAGAGGGATCAATTCACCCCTCCACTTT	CASSQDKGTGRGINSPLHF
TRBV4-2	.	TRBJ1-1	.	TGTGCCAGCAGCCTGAACCGGGAGAACACTGAAGCTTTCTTT	CASSLNRENTEAFF
TRBV18	.	TRBJ2-7	.	TGTGCCAGCTCACTTACAACAGGGAACACCTACGAGCAGTACTTC	CASSLTTGNTYEQYF
TRBV28	.	TRBJ1-3	.	TGTGCCAGCAGTTTTCAGGGTGGTGGAAACACCATATATTTT	CASSFQGGGNTIYF
TRBV10-3	TRBD1	TRBJ2-1	.	TGTGCCATCAGTGATAGGGGGCGAGGAGGCAATGAGCAGTTCTTC	CAISDRGRGGNEQFF
TRBV5-6	.	TRBJ2-3	.	TGTGCCAGCACCCGCCGCGGGGTGTTGGGCACAGATACGCAGTATTTT	CASTRRGVLGTDTQYF
TRBV7-2	TRBD2	TRBJ2-7	.	TGTGCCAGCAGCTTAGAGGCGGGGGGGCGCGAGCAGTACTTC	CASSLEAGGREQYF
TRBV6-6	.	TRBJ2-7	.	TGTGCCAGCAGTCATATAGGGCAGGGGTGGAACGAGCAGTACTTC	CASSHIGQGWNEQYF
TRBV9	.	TRBJ2-3	.	TGTGCCAGCAGCGCCTGGGGCGGGGGCACAGATACGCAGTATTTT	CASSAWGGGTDTQYF
TRBV7-9	TRBD2	TRBJ2-1	once	TGTGCCAGCAGCTCACTAGCGGGGGGAGGAAATGAGCAGTTCTTC	CASSSLAGGGNEQFF
TRBV25-1	.	TRBJ1-1	.	TGTGCCAGCAGTGAATATTTCCCGACAGAGAACACTGAAGCTTTCTTT	CASSEYFPTENTEAFF
TRBV10-1	.	TRBJ1-5	.	TGCGCCGTGCCCCCCCCAGGGGGCAATCAGCCCCAGCATTTT	CAVPPPGGNQPQHF
TRBV27	.	TRBJ1-2	.	TGTGCCAGCAGTTTATCTTTGCACGGCTATGGCTACACCTTC	CASSLSLHGYGYTF
TRBV5-1	TRBD1	TRBJ2-7	.	TGCGCCAGCAGCAGCGGGACAGGGACAGGGGAGCAGTACTTC	CASSSGTGTGEQYF
TRBV3-1/TRBV3-2	TRBD1	TRBJ1-3	.	TGTGCCAGCAGCCAAGGAACGACAGGGTCAGGAAACACCATATATTTT	CASSQGTTGSGNTIYF
TRBV4-2	TRBD1	TRBJ2-7	.	TGTGCCAGCAGCCAAGAACAGGGGGCTTCCTACGAGCAGTACTTC	CASSQEQGASYEQYF
TRBV19	TRBD2	TRBJ2-4	.	TGTGCCAGTAGCTCCGGGACTAGAAACATTCAGTACTTC	CASSSGTRNIQYF
TRBV12-3/TRBV12-4	TRBD1	TRBJ2-1	.	TGTGCCAGCAGTTTCCGGACAGGGAATGAGCAGTTCTTC	CASSFRTGNEQFF
TRBV10-3	TRBD1	TRBJ1-2	.	TGTGCCATCAGCGGGCGAGGGGGCAATGACTATGGCTACACCTTC	CAISGRGGNDYGYTF
TRBV3-1/TRBV3-2	TRBD2	TRBJ2-5	.	TGTGCCAGCAGCCAACCCGGCCCTAGCGGGGGGACCCAAGAGACCCAGTACTTC	CASSQPGPSGGTQETQYF
TRBV7-2	.	TRBJ1-2	few	TGTGCCAGCAGCTTAGTAGCCATGGGGGGTAACTATGGCTACACCTTC	CASSLVAMGGNYGYTF